The subject of this entry is one T cell receptor (beta chain). CDR3 length equals 14 residues. With 7 bases clipped from V and 6 bases from J, the junction kept 11 bases outside the gene matches. Germline loops: CDR1 SNHLY, CDR2 FYNNEI. The study used healthy donors as controls matched for age and sex. TEMRA cells were enriched by FACS, and CD4+ and CD8+ T cells were negatively isolated. The sample belongs to a study of CD8 T cells in Susac syndrome. It was with random hexamers that roughly 0.45 to 1 ug RNA was reverse transcribed. The amplification used immunoSEQ multiplex PCR on TCR beta CDR3; it spanned 54 Vbeta and 13 Jbeta. Via MiXCR, TCRdb re-called the immunoSEQ multiplex PCR reads, giving one row per CDR3 protein. Of 150,000 to 200,000 distinct CDR3 sequences listed, 93% were seen once; the top ten hold 0.12% to 0.15%.

Sequenced sample: CD4+ T cells from PBMCs. This TCR came from a human donor in good health. V and J are TRBV2 and TRBJ2-7; 8 bases are a match to TRBD2. The CDR3 reads CASNRAGGAGEQYF. CDR3 in DNA: TGTGCCAGCAACCGGGCCGGGGGGGCCGGCGAGCAGTACTTC.